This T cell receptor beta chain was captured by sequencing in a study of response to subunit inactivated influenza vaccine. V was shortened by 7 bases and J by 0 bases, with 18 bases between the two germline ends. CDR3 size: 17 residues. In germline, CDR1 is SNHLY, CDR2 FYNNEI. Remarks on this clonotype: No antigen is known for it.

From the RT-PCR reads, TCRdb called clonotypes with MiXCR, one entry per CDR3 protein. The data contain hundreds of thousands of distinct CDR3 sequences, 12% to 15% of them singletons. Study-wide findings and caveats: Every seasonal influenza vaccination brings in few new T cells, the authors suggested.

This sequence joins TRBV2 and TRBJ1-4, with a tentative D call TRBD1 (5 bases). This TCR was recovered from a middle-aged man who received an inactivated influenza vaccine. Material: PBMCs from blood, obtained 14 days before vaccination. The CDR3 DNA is TGTGCCAGCACCCGAGCCCGGATGGGGCCAACTAATGAAAAACTGTTTTTT. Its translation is CASTRARMGPTNEKLFF.